This is a list of T cell receptor beta chains from one sample in a study of T cell responses to AZD1222 COVID-19 vaccine. Sequencing used immunoSEQ multiplex PCR; TCRdb keeps in-frame clones, though not all of them. This table has 95,000 to 150,000 clones, about nine tenths appearing once. The specimen was peripheral blood, collected on day 0 of MenACWY control vaccination. These receptors were taken from an adult in good health. The CDR3 runs from the conserved cysteine through the conserved F or W. D genes are given only for firm matches. Only some rows state a clone size, as once, few, many or a class for expanded clones.

abundance: -
v_gene: TRBV18
j_gene: TRBJ2-6
d_gene: -
CDR3aa: CASSPPGGANVLTF
CDR3nt: TGTGCCAGCTCACCACCGGGAGGGGCCAACGTCCTGACTTTC

abundance: -
v_gene: TRBV6-5
j_gene: TRBJ2-1
d_gene: -
CDR3aa: CASSSGLHEQFF
CDR3nt: TGTGCCAGCAGTTCGGGACTCCATGAGCAGTTCTTC

abundance: -
v_gene: TRBV6-5
j_gene: TRBJ1-4
d_gene: -
CDR3aa: CASSRGFTTNEKLFF
CDR3nt: TGTGCCAGCAGCCGAGGTTTCACAACTAATGAAAAACTGTTTTTT

abundance: -
v_gene: TRBV18
j_gene: TRBJ1-6
d_gene: -
CDR3aa: CASSLHVAGRDVDNSPLHF
CDR3nt: TGTGCCAGCTCACTCCATGTTGCGGGCAGGGACGTCGATAATTCACCCCTCCACTTT

abundance: -
v_gene: TRBV19
j_gene: TRBJ1-6
d_gene: -
CDR3aa: CASTRDSNSPLHF
CDR3nt: TGTGCCAGCACTCGGGATTCCAATTCACCCCTCCACTTT

abundance: -
v_gene: TRBV19
j_gene: TRBJ2-3
d_gene: TRBD2
CDR3aa: CASRPPWDRGADTQYF
CDR3nt: TGTGCCAGCCGACCCCCCTGGGATCGGGGGGCAGATACGCAGTATTTT

abundance: -
v_gene: TRBV5-6
j_gene: TRBJ1-5
d_gene: -
CDR3aa: CASSLQGNQPQHF
CDR3nt: TGTGCCAGCAGCTTGCAGGGCAATCAGCCCCAGCATTTT

abundance: -
v_gene: TRBV2
j_gene: TRBJ2-1
d_gene: -
CDR3aa: CASSENPGPNEQFF
CDR3nt: TGTGCCAGCAGTGAAAACCCCGGTCCCAATGAGCAGTTCTTC

abundance: -
v_gene: TRBV18
j_gene: TRBJ2-5
d_gene: TRBD1
CDR3aa: CASYLDRVQGTQYF
CDR3nt: TGTGCCAGCTACCTGGACAGGGTACAGGGGACCCAGTACTTC

abundance: once
v_gene: TRBV3-1/TRBV3-2
j_gene: TRBJ2-7
d_gene: TRBD1
CDR3aa: CASSQEWDRGHEQYF
CDR3nt: TGTGCCAGCAGCCAAGAGTGGGACAGGGGGCACGAGCAGTACTTC

abundance: -
v_gene: TRBV19
j_gene: TRBJ2-1
d_gene: TRBD1
CDR3aa: CASSTDRGEYNEQFF
CDR3nt: TGTGCCAGTAGTACAGACAGGGGGGAATACAATGAGCAGTTCTTC

abundance: -
v_gene: TRBV28
j_gene: TRBJ1-5
d_gene: TRBD1
CDR3aa: CASVPTDRGAQPQHF
CDR3nt: TGTGCCAGCGTCCCAACCGACAGGGGTGCTCAGCCCCAGCATTTT

abundance: -
v_gene: TRBV4-1
j_gene: TRBJ1-2
d_gene: TRBD1
CDR3aa: CASSQEGTGTGYTF
CDR3nt: TGCGCCAGCAGCCAAGAGGGGACAGGGACTGGCTACACCTTC

abundance: -
v_gene: TRBV28
j_gene: TRBJ2-7
d_gene: -
CDR3aa: CASSPGPWGSYEQYF
CDR3nt: TGTGCCAGCAGCCCGGGACCTTGGGGCTCCTACGAGCAGTACTTC

abundance: few
v_gene: TRBV4-2
j_gene: TRBJ1-2
d_gene: -
CDR3aa: CASSQEVRGGYTF
CDR3nt: TGTGCCAGCAGCCAAGAGGTCCGGGGAGGCTACACCTTC

abundance: -
v_gene: TRBV5-4
j_gene: TRBJ2-2
d_gene: -
CDR3aa: CASSFQEQTGELFF
CDR3nt: TGTGCCAGCAGCTTCCAAGAGCAGACCGGGGAGCTGTTTTTT

abundance: -
v_gene: TRBV30
j_gene: TRBJ1-6
d_gene: TRBD1
CDR3aa: CAWSKRQGLSYNSPLHF
CDR3nt: TGTGCCTGGAGCAAAAGACAGGGACTATCCTATAATTCACCCCTCCACTTT

abundance: -
v_gene: TRBV15
j_gene: TRBJ2-2
d_gene: -
CDR3aa: CATSRARGEGTGELFF
CDR3nt: TGTGCCACCAGCAGAGCTAGGGGCGAGGGGACCGGGGAGCTGTTTTTT

abundance: -
v_gene: TRBV28
j_gene: TRBJ2-1
d_gene: TRBD1
CDR3aa: CASAPTGKVNEQFF
CDR3nt: TGTGCCAGCGCTCCGACAGGGAAGGTGAATGAGCAGTTCTTC

abundance: -
v_gene: TRBV7-8
j_gene: TRBJ1-1
d_gene: TRBD1
CDR3aa: CASRRGGADTEAFF
CDR3nt: TGTGCCAGCAGGAGAGGGGGCGCGGACACTGAAGCTTTCTTT

abundance: -
v_gene: TRBV28
j_gene: TRBJ1-6
d_gene: -
CDR3aa: CASSRLQSSYNSPLHF
CDR3nt: TGTGCCAGCAGTCGATTACAGTCCTCCTATAATTCACCCCTCCACTTT

abundance: few
v_gene: TRBV3-1/TRBV3-2
j_gene: TRBJ1-1
d_gene: -
CDR3aa: CASSQRRVMGEAFF
CDR3nt: TGTGCCAGCAGCCAACGCAGGGTAATGGGTGAAGCTTTCTTT

abundance: few
v_gene: TRBV19
j_gene: TRBJ1-5
d_gene: TRBD1
CDR3aa: CASSIARQGRWDSNQPQHF
CDR3nt: TGTGCCAGTAGTATAGCAAGACAGGGGCGCTGGGATAGCAATCAGCCCCAGCATTTT

abundance: -
v_gene: TRBV28
j_gene: TRBJ1-2
d_gene: TRBD1
CDR3aa: CASTRQGGYTF
CDR3nt: TGTGCCAGCACCAGACAGGGGGGCTACACCTTC

abundance: -
v_gene: TRBV19
j_gene: TRBJ1-4
d_gene: TRBD1
CDR3aa: CASSQDRSTNEKLFF
CDR3nt: TGTGCCAGTAGCCAGGACAGGTCAACTAATGAAAAACTGTTTTTT

abundance: -
v_gene: TRBV30
j_gene: TRBJ2-3
d_gene: -
CDR3aa: CAWSPTREKYF
CDR3nt: TGTGCCTGGAGTCCGACTCGGGAGAAGTATTTT

abundance: -
v_gene: TRBV7-8
j_gene: TRBJ1-2
d_gene: TRBD1
CDR3aa: CASTRNRQGGGYTF
CDR3nt: TGTGCCAGCACCAGAAACAGACAGGGCGGGGGCTACACCTTC

abundance: once
v_gene: TRBV4-1
j_gene: TRBJ2-1
d_gene: -
CDR3aa: CASSRLGNYNEQFF
CDR3nt: TGCGCCAGCAGCCGATTGGGTAACTACAATGAGCAGTTCTTC

abundance: once
v_gene: TRBV30
j_gene: TRBJ2-5
d_gene: -
CDR3aa: CAWTRQETQYF
CDR3nt: TGTGCCTGGACAAGACAAGAGACCCAGTACTTC